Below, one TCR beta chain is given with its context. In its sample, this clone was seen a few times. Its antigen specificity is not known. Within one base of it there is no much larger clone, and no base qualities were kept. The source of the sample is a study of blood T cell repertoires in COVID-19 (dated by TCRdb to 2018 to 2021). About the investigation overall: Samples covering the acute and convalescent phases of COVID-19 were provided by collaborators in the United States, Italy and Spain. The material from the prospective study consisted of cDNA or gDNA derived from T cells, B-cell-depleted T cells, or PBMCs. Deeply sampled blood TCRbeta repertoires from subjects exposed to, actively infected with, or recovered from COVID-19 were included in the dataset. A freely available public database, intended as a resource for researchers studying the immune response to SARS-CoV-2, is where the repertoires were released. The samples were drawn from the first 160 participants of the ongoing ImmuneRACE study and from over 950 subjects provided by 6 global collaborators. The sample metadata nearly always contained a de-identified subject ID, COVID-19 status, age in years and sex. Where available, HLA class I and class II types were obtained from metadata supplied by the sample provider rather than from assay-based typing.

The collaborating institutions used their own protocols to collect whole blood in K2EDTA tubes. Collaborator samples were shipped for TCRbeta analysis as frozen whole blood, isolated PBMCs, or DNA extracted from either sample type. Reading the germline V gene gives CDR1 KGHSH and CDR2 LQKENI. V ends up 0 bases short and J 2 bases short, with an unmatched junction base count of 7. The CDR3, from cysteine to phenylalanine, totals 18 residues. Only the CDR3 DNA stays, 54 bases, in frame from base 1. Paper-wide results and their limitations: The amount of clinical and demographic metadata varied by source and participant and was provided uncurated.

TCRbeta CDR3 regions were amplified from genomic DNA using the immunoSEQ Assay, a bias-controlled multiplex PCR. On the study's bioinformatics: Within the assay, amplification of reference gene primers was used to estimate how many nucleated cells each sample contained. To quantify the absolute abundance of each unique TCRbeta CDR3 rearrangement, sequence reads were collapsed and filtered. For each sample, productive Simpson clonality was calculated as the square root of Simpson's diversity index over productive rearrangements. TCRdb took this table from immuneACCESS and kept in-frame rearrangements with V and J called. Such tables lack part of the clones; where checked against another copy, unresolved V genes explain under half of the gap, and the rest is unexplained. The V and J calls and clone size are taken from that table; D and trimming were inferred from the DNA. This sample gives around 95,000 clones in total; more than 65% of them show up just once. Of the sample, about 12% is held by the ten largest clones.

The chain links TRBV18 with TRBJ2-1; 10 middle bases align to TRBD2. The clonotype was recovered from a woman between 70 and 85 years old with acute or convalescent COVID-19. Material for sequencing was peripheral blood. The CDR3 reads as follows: CASSPPGVGLAAYNEQFF. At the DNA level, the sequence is TGTGCCAGCTCACCACCGGGGGTCGGACTAGCGGCCTACAATGAGCAGTTCTTC.